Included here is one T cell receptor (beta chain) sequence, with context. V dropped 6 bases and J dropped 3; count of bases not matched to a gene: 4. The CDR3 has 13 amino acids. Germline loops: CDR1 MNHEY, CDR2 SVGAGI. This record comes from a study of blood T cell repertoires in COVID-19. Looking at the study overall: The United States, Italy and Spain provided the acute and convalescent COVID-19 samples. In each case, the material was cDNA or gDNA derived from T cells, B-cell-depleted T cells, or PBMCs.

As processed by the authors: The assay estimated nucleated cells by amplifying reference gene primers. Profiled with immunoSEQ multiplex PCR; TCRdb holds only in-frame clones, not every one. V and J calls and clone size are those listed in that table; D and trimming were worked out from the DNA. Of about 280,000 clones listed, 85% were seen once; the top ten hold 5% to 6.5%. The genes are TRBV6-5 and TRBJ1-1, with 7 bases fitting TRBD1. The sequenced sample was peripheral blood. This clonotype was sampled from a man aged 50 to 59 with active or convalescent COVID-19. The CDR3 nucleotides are TGTGCCAGCAGGTCAACAGGGGACACTGAAGCTTTCTTT. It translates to CASRSTGDTEAFF.